This record concerns one T cell receptor beta chain sequence. Method: immunoSEQ multiplex PCR; TCRdb's copy keeps in-frame clones and lacks some. The sample holds roughly 130,000 clones; 75% to 95% are singletons and the top ten take roughly 9.4%. This record belongs to a study of control samples from healthy donors and cancer patients. With V trimmed by 1 base and J by 2 bases, 4 bases remained unmatched. This CDR3 has 15 amino acids. Germline CDR1 SQVTM, CDR2 ANQGSEA. The specimen was blood. This clonotype originated in a man aged 18 to 30 in good health. This chain uses TRBV29-1 with TRBJ2-3, with TRBD2 matching over 9 bases. The CDR3 spells CSVEGSGGTTDTQYF. For the CDR3, the DNA is TGCAGCGTTGAAGGCAGCGGGGGGACCACAGATACGCAGTATTTT.